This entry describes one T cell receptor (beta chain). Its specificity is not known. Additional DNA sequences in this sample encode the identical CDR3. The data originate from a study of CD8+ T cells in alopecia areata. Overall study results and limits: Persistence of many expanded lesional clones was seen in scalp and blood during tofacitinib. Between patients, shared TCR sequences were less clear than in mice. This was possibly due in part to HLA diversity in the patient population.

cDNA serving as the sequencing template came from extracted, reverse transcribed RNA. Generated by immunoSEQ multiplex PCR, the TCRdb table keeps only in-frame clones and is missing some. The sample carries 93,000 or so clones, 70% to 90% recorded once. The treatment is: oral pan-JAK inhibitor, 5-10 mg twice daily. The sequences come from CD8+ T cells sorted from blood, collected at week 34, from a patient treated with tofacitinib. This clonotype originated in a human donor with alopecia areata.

The CDR3 reads CASSLGTGYEQYF. The CDR3 coding sequence is TGCGCCAGCAGCTTGGGCACAGGCTACGAGCAGTACTTC. The chain carries TRBV5-1 and TRBJ2-7, with TRBD1 as a possible D gene (5 bases). Trimming left V 0 bases short and J 3 bases short, with 7 bases between. Germline values: CDR1 SGHRS, CDR2 YFSETQ. This CDR3 has 13 amino acids. The whole variable domain, remainder taken from reference TRBV5-1 and TRBJ2-7, is KAGVTQTPRYLIKTRGQQVTLSCSPISGHRSVSWYQQTPGQGLQFLFEYFSETQRNKGNFPGRFSGRQFSNSRSEMNVSTLELGDSALYLCASSLGTGYEQYFGPGTRLTVT.